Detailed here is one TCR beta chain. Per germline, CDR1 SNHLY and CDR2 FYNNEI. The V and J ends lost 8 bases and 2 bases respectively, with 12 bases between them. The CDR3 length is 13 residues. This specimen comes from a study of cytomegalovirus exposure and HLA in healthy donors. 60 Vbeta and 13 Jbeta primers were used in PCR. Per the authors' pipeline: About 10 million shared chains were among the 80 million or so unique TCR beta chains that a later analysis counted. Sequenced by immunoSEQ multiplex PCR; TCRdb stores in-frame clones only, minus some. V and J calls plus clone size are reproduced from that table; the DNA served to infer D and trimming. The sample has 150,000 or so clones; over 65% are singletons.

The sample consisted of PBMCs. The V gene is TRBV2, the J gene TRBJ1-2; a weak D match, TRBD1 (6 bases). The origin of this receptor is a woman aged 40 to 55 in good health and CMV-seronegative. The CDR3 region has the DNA TGTGCCAGCCAGGCAGGGGAAAACTATGGCTACACCTTC. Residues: CASQAGENYGYTF.